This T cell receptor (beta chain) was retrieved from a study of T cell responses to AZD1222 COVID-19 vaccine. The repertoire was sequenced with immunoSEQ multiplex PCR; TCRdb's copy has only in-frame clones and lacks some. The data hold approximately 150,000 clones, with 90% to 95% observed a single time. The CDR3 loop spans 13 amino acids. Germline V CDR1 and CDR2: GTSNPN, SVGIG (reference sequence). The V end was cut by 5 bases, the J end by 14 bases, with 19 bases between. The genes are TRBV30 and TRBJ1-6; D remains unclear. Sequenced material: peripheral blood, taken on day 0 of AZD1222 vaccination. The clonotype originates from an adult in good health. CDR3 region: CAWEVGRTATLHF. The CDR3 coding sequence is TGTGCCTGGGAGGTAGGGCGGACGGCCACCCTCCACTTT.